This T cell receptor beta chain was captured by sequencing in a study of T cell responses to AZD1222 COVID-19 vaccine. Regarding the study as a whole: The study identified only 6 or 7 AZD1222 recipients as seropositive at baseline. White British donors predominated, females outnumbered males, and clonal diversity was possibly underestimated. None of the repertoires were sampled until the peak T cell response had passed. Increased Spike-specific TCR breadth and depth were observed after two AZD1222 doses.

Assay: immunoSEQ multiplex PCR; the TCRdb copy retains only in-frame clones and omits some. This sample has 140,000 to 150,000 clones, with around 91% found just once. The CDR3 length is 14 residues. The germline V gene has CDR1 LGHDT and CDR2 YNNKEL (reference sequence). Trimming stripped 6 bases from V and 3 bases from J, with 14 bases between. Worth noting for this clone: Antigen unknown.

This chain joins TRBV3-1 (or the pseudogene TRBV3-2) and TRBJ1-1; no firm D call. Sequenced material: peripheral blood, taken on day 0 of AZD1222 vaccination. The TCR was taken from an adult in good health. The DNA of the CDR3 is TGTGCCAGCAGGCGGAACTATGGGGACACTGAAGCTTTCTTT. Its translation: CASRRNYGDTEAFF.